These 9 T cell receptor beta chains were sequenced from one sample in a study of CD4 and CD8 cells across lung adenocarcinoma regions. Via MiXCR, TCRdb re-called the PCR reads, giving one row per CDR3 protein. Of around 9,700 distinct CDR3 sequences listed, about 53% are singletons. Sequencing used CD4+ T cells from the center of a lung tumor. All receptors derive from a male donor with lung adenocarcinoma. The CD4 and CD8 labels of this study may be unreliable.

This clonotype is medium-sized (0.01 to 0.1%). V gene TRBV6-1 combines with J gene TRBJ2-7; 7 bases agree with TRBD2. The V gene's germline CDR1 is MNHNS and CDR2 SASEGT. The CDR3 spans 16 residues. The ends lost 0 bases at V and 6 bases at J; junction bases unmatched: 11. CDR3 loop: CASSEAWGGTVAEQYF. The CDR3 DNA reads as TGTGCCAGCAGTGAAGCGTGGGGGGGAACCGTTGCCGAGCAGTACTTC.

This clonotype was seen many times. The rearrangement links TRBV4-3 to TRBJ2-1; 12 nucleotides line up with TRBD2. Per the germline V gene, CDR1 is LGHNA and CDR2 is YSLEER. J was trimmed by 3 bases and V by 5 bases; bases with no gene match: 5. The CDR3 totals 16 residues. CDR3 bases: TGCGCCAGCAGCGAGACTAGCGGGGGTGGCTACAATGAGCAGTTCTTC. It is translated as CASSETSGGGYNEQFF.

The chain is built from TRBV30 and TRBJ2-5, with D maybe TRBD2 (7 bases). Trimming cost V 8 bases and J 0 bases, with 19 bases left between them. Germline-derived CDR1 and CDR2 are GTSNPN and SVGIG (reference sequence). This CDR3 has 15 residues. The chain's CDR3 is CAGGGGGGDQETQYF. The CDR3 nucleotides read TGTGCCGGGGGGGGGGGGGGCGGGGACCAAGAGACCCAGTACTTC.

V is TRBV6-1 and J is TRBJ1-2; D not certain. Germline-derived CDR1 and CDR2 are MNHNS and SASEGT. This CDR3 comprises 13 residues. Trimming shortened V by 5 bases and J by 8 bases, and 15 bases separated the two germline ends. CDR3 protein: CASSPATFGGYTF. For the CDR3, the DNA is TGTGCCAGCAGTCCGGCCACCTTCGGGGGCTACACCTTC.

This clonotype was observed a single time. This chain connects TRBV6-5 to TRBJ2-6; 7 bases map to TRBD1. CDR3 length equals 19 residues. Germline-derived CDR1 and CDR2 are MNHEY and SVGAGI. V dropped 0 bases and J dropped 0; count of bases not matched to a gene: 8. The CDR3 sequence: CASSYSRGGAFSGANVLTF. Here the CDR3 DNA reads TGTGCCAGCAGTTACTCTAGAGGGGGCGCATTCTCTGGGGCCAACGTCCTGACTTTC.

The chain recombines TRBV9 with TRBJ2-3; maybe TRBD2 (6 bases). With 2 bases removed from V and 4 bases from J, the gap between germline ends came to 14 bases. The CDR3 consists of 15 residues. Germline V gives CDR1 SGDLS, CDR2 YYNGEE. CDR3 DNA: TGTGCCAGCAGCGTGGAGGGGTGGGGTTCAGATACGCAGTATTTT. Encoded protein: CASSVEGWGSDTQYF. The whole variable domain, filled in from reference TRBV9 and TRBJ2-3, reads DSGVTQTPKHLITATGQRVTLRCSPRSGDLSVYWYQQSLDQGLQFLIQYYNGEERAKGNILERFSAQQFPDLHSELNLSSLELGDSALYFCASSVEGWGSDTQYFGPGTRLTVL.

The V call is TRBV6-1, the J call TRBJ2-5; TRBD1 is a possible D gene (6 bases). CDR3 size: 16 residues. Germline CDR1 and CDR2: MNHNS and SASEGT. Trimming left V 7 bases short and J 4 bases short, with 22 bases between. CDR3 residues: CASTEAGCWDTETQYF. The CDR3 DNA follows: TGTGCCAGCACGGAGGCCGGCTGCTGGGACACAGAGACCCAGTACTTC.

V and J are TRBV6-5 and TRBJ2-3, with D perhaps assigned TRBD1 or TRBD2 (5 bases each). In germline, CDR1 is MNHEY, CDR2 SVGAGI. The CDR3 length is 16 residues. The V gene lost 0 bases and the J gene lost 2 bases, with 12 bases spanning the gap. The CDR3 DNA sequence: TGTGCCAGCAGTTACTCGGGGGTCGGTACCACAGATACGCAGTATTTT. Its protein product is CASSYSGVGTTDTQYF.

In its sample, this clonotype ranks as medium-sized. CDR3 amino acids: CASSEVIISSRVKDEQFF. The CDR3 DNA is TGTGCCAGCAGTGAAGTAATAATCTCAAGCAGGGTCAAAGATGAGCAGTTCTTC. The chain links TRBV6-1 to TRBJ2-1, with D tentatively TRBD1 (5 bases). Trimming stripped 1 base from V and 8 bases from J, with 24 bases between. Germline V gene lookup returns CDR1 MNHNS and CDR2 SASEGT. This CDR3 comprises 18 residues.